This passage covers 17 T cell receptor beta chains from one sample sequenced in a study of blood T cell repertoires in COVID-19. Clones were sequenced by immunoSEQ multiplex PCR, and TCRdb holds only the in-frame ones, with some missing. The table has around 130,000 clones, 75% to 90% seen once. Sequenced input: peripheral blood. The receptors shown here come from a man aged 65 to 85 with active or convalescent COVID-19.

The rearrangement joins TRBV3-1 (or the pseudogene TRBV3-2) to TRBJ1-1, with D perhaps TRBD1 (5 bases). The CDR3 covers 15 residues. Trimming removed 4 bases at V and 5 bases at J, with 17 bases between. Per germline, CDR1 LGHDT and CDR2 YNNKEL (reference sequence). CDR3 residues: CASSPHRDWGTEAFF. In nucleotides, the CDR3 is TGTGCCAGCAGCCCCCACCGGGACTGGGGGACTGAAGCTTTCTTT.

This clone was detected only once. The chain joins TRBV3-1 (or the pseudogene TRBV3-2) to TRBJ2-1, with TRBD2 identical over 8 bases. The CDR3 length is 13 residues. With 9 bases clipped from V and 3 bases from J, the junction kept 4 bases outside the gene matches. The germline gives CDR1 LGHDT, CDR2 YNNKEL (reference sequence). The CDR3 loop reads CASGSGSYNEQFF. CDR3 nucleotide sequence: TGTGCCAGTGGAAGCGGGAGCTACAATGAGCAGTTCTTC.

This chain links TRBV13 with TRBJ1-6; 8 bases line up with TRBD1. CDR3 length equals 14 residues. J lost 7 bases, V lost 5 bases, and 4 bases had no gene match. CDR1 PRHDT and CDR2 FYEKMQ come from the germline V gene (reference sequence). CDR3 coding DNA: TGTGCCAGCAGCGCGCGGACAGGGAATTCACCCCTCCACTTT. Translating gives CASSARTGNSPLHF.

Notes on this clone: Its ends do not fully match the called genes, so a read error is possible. This sequence joins TRBV7-7 and TRBJ2-7, with TRBD1 identical over 9 bases. Germline CDR1 and CDR2: SSHAT and FNYEAQ (reference sequence). CDR3 length equals 16 residues. Here the CDR3 reads CASRRHGGQGSYEQYF. The DNA for the CDR3 is TGTGCTAGCAGGCGTCATGGGGGACAGGGATCCTACGAGCAGTACTTC.

This clone was observed once. This chain uses TRBV7-2 with TRBJ2-3; TRBD2 aligns across 11 bases. The CDR3 sequence is 17 residues long. Germline-derived CDR1 and CDR2 are SGHTA and FQGNSA. V shed 5 bases, J shed 2 bases, and the junction held 9 bases outside the gene matches. The CDR3 sequence is CASSPGLAGALTDTQYF. CDR3 in DNA: TGTGCCAGCAGCCCTGGACTAGCGGGCGCCCTCACAGATACGCAGTATTTT.

This chain joins TRBV27 and TRBJ2-7, with 9 bases lining up with TRBD1. Trimming took 6 bases from V and 7 from J; bases not matched to a gene: 13. CDR1 and CDR2 (germline): MNHEY, SMNVEV (reference sequence). This CDR3 has 15 amino acids. The CDR3 DNA is TGTGCCAGCAGGAGCCCCGGGACAGGGACCCTAGAGCAGTACTTC. As protein: CASRSPGTGTLEQYF.

The chain links TRBV30 to TRBJ2-2; 13 positions match TRBD2. J gave up 6 bases and V 0 bases, and 10 bases lay outside the gene matches. Germline values: CDR1 GTSNPN, CDR2 SVGIG (reference sequence). The CDR3 has 18 residues. The CDR3 here is CAWSVFRTSGSQSGELFF. In nucleotides, the CDR3 is TGTGCCTGGAGTGTATTTAGGACTAGCGGGAGTCAGTCCGGGGAGCTGTTTTTT.

V gene TRBV6-1 combines with J gene TRBJ2-1; 13 bases agree with TRBD2. The V gene end was trimmed by 3 bases and the J gene end by 4 bases; junction bases not matched to a gene: 6. The CDR3 has 17 amino acids. From germline, CDR1 is MNHNS and CDR2 SASEGT. CDR3 nucleotide sequence: TGTGCCAGCAGTGATCCCGGGACTAGCGGGAATTACAATGAGCAGTTCTTC. Translating gives CASSDPGTSGNYNEQFF.

V is TRBV18 and J is TRBJ2-7, with D tentatively TRBD2 (7 bases). The CDR3 has 15 amino acids. Deletions cut 4 bases from V and 1 base from J, with 14 bases between. Germline loops: CDR1 KGHSH, CDR2 LQKENI. The CDR3 DNA sequence: TGTGCCAGCTCACAGGGGGGGGCGAAGTCCTACGAGCAGTACTTC. This translates into CASSQGGAKSYEQYF.

The chain has TRBV7-9 and TRBJ1-1, with a tentative D call TRBD1 (5 bases). The CDR3 spans 13 residues. Germline V gives CDR1 SEHNR, CDR2 FQNEAQ (reference sequence). V lost 5 bases and J 1 base, leaving 8 bases between the germline ends. The CDR3 sequence is CASSPQENTEAFF. The CDR3, as DNA: TGTGCCAGCAGCCCACAGGAGAACACTGAAGCTTTCTTT.

V is TRBV7-2 and J is TRBJ2-7; 7 bases agree with TRBD1. The germline gives CDR1 SGHTA, CDR2 FQGNSA. CDR3 size: 15 residues. Unmatched junction bases numbered 7, after V lost 5 bases and J lost 0 bases. CDR3 sequence reads: CASSPMDRSSYEQYF. The CDR3 DNA follows: TGTGCCAGCAGCCCAATGGACAGGAGCTCCTACGAGCAGTACTTC.

V and J are TRBV18 and TRBJ2-7; D uncertain. V gave up 2 bases and J gave up 4 bases, with 9 bases separating them. The length of the CDR3 is 13 residues. Germline assignment: CDR1 KGHSH and CDR2 LQKENI. The CDR3 DNA reads as TGTGCCAGCTCACCATCCACAGTTTACGAGCAGTACTTC. It is translated as CASSPSTVYEQYF.

The chain combines TRBV14 with TRBJ2-1; 10 nucleotides match TRBD2. Germline CDR1 and CDR2: SGHDN and FVKESK. Unmatched junction bases numbered 3, after V lost 6 bases and J lost 4 bases. This CDR3 spans 14 amino acids. In nucleotides, the CDR3 is TGTGCCAGCAGTCTACTAGCGGGGTACAATGAGCAGTTCTTC. Protein: CASSLLAGYNEQFF.

This clone was detected only a few times. V gene TRBV5-4 combines with J gene TRBJ2-1; TRBD2 matches 7 bases. Per the germline V gene, CDR1 is SGHNT and CDR2 is YYREEE (reference sequence). V shed 5 bases, J shed 0 bases, and the junction held 5 bases outside the gene matches. CDR3 size: 15 residues. This CDR3 reads CASSHLAASYNEQFF. The CDR3 nucleotides read TGTGCCAGCAGTCACCTAGCGGCCTCCTACAATGAGCAGTTCTTC.

CDR3 sequence (DNA): TGTGCCAGCATGGGAGGGAACTATGGCTACACCTTC. Protein: CASMGGNYGYTF. The J gene is TRBJ1-2, the V gene TRBV3-1 (or the pseudogene TRBV3-2); no clear D. CDR3 length: 12 residues. Germline CDR1 LGHDT, CDR2 YNNKEL (reference sequence). The V gene lost 7 bases and the J gene lost 2 bases, with 8 bases spanning the gap.

The V call is TRBV2, the J call TRBJ2-1; D is perhaps TRBD2 (6 bases). The CDR3 has 14 amino acids. V was trimmed by 4 bases and J by 2 bases, leaving 9 bases between them. CDR1 is SNHLY and CDR2 is FYNNEI in the germline V gene. The CDR3: CASSVGGPYNEQFF. The CDR3 region has the DNA TGTGCCAGCAGTGTGGGAGGACCCTACAATGAGCAGTTCTTC.

The chain joins TRBV19 to TRBJ2-7, with 13 positions matching TRBD2. Germline V gene sequence: CDR1 LNHDA, CDR2 SQIVND (reference sequence). V was clipped by 4 bases and J by 6 bases; unmatched bases: 6. This CDR3 is 15 amino acids long. CDR3 in amino acids: CASSTRTSGSLEQYF. CDR3 nucleotides: TGTGCCAGTAGTACCCGGACTAGCGGGAGCCTCGAGCAGTACTTC. Variable domain in full (rest from reference TRBV19 and TRBJ2-7): DGGITQSPKYLFRKEGQNVTLSCEQNLNHDAMYWYRQDPGQGLRLIYYSQIVNDFQKGDIAEGYSVSREKKESFPLTVTSAQKNPTAFYLCASSTRTSGSLEQYFGPGTRLTVT.